The following is a T cell receptor beta chain sequence with its context. No antigen is known for it. Base qualities are not at hand, and no much larger clone is one base apart. The germline V gene sets CDR1 to SGHTA and CDR2 to FQGNSA. The CDR3, cysteine through phenylalanine, is 18 amino acids long. Only CDR3 DNA remains: 54 bases, in frame from the first base. The V end loses 1 base and the J end loses 1 base, and a stretch of 17 bases separates them. The method was the immunoSEQ multiplex PCR assay. Drawn from immuneACCESS, this table holds only the in-frame rearrangements with V and J called that TCRdb kept. Clones are partly lost; checked studies trace under half to an unresolved V gene and leave the rest unexplained. Here the sample has 65,000 to 90,000 clones; approximately 89% occur a single time. Around a fifth of the sample is held by the ten biggest clonotypes. The sample belongs to a study of control samples from healthy donors and cancer patients (dated by TCRdb to 2018 to 2020).

The chain links TRBV7-2 with TRBJ1-3; the D segment cannot be called with confidence. Input material: blood. The receptor was derived from a man over 45 in good health. CDR3 loop: CASSLVIRQAGSGNTIYF. The nucleotide sequence reads as follows: TGTGCCAGCAGCTTAGTTATTCGGCAAGCTGGGTCTGGAAACACCATATATTTT.